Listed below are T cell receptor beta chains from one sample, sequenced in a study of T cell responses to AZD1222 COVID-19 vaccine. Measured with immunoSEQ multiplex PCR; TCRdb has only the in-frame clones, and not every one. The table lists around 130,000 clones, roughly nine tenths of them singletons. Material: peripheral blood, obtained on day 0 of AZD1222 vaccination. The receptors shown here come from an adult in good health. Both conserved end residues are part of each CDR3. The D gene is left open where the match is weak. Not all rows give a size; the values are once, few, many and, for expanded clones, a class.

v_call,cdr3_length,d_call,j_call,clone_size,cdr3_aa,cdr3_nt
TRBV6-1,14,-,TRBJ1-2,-,CASSEVWGNYGYTF,TGTGCCAGCAGTGAAGTTTGGGGTAACTATGGCTACACCTTC
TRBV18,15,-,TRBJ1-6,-,CASSPWTPSNSPLHF,TGTGCCAGCTCACCCTGGACCCCTTCTAATTCACCCCTCCACTTT
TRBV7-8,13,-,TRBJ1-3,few,CASSLGVGNTIYF,TGTGCCAGCAGCTTAGGGGTCGGAAACACCATATATTTT
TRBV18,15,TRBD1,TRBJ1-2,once,CASSLSTGGKDGYTF,TGTGCCAGCTCACTATCAACAGGGGGCAAGGACGGCTACACCTTC
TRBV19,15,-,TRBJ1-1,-,CASSIRGNMNTEAFF,TGTGCCAGTAGTATAAGAGGGAACATGAACACTGAAGCTTTCTTT
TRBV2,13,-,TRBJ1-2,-,CASSPDGNYGYTF,TGTGCCAGCAGTCCCGACGGTAACTATGGCTACACCTTC
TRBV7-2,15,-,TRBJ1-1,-,CASSPWPVGRTEAFF,TGTGCCAGCAGCCCCTGGCCCGTGGGGCGGACTGAAGCTTTCTTT
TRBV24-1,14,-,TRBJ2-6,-,CATGAGSGANVLTF,TGTGCCACCGGAGCTGGCTCTGGGGCCAACGTCCTGACTTTC
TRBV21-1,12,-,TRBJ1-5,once,CASRYSNQPQHF,TGTGCCAGCCGGTATAGCAATCAGCCCCAGCATTTT
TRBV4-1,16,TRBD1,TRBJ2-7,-,CASSQGSGQAKYEQYF,TGCGCCAGCAGCCAAGGGTCGGGACAGGCGAAGTACGAGCAGTACTTC
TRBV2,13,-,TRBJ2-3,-,CASTRPAPDTQYF,TGTGCCAGCACCCGGCCGGCCCCAGATACGCAGTATTTT
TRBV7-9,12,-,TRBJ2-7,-,CASSFRGYEQYF,TGTGCCAGCAGTTTTCGGGGGTACGAGCAGTACTTC
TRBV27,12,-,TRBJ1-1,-,CASRSNGVEAFF,TGTGCCAGCAGGTCTAACGGGGTTGAAGCTTTCTTT
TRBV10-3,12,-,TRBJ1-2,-,CAISENQISYTF,TGTGCCATCAGTGAAAATCAGATCAGCTACACCTTC
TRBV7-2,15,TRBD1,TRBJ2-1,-,CASSPRGTGGNEQFF,TGTGCCAGCAGCCCGAGGGGGACAGGGGGCAATGAGCAGTTCTTC
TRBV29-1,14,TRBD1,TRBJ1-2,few,CSVEEGQGGYGYTF,TGCAGCGTTGAAGAGGGACAGGGTGGCTATGGCTACACCTTC
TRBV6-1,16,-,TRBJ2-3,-,CASSERGVRTTDTQYF,TGTGCCAGCAGTGAACGAGGGGTTCGGACCACAGATACGCAGTATTTT
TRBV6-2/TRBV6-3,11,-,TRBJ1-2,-,CASSYIAGYTF,TGTGCCAGCAGTTACATAGCTGGCTACACCTTC
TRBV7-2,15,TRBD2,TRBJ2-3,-,CASRLTAGWVDTQYF,TGTGCCAGCAGGCTAACAGCGGGATGGGTAGATACGCAGTATTTT
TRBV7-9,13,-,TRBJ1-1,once,CASSFGGGTEAFF,TGTGCCAGCAGCTTCGGGGGCGGCACTGAAGCTTTCTTT
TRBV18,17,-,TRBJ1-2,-,CASSPLRQAGPPYGYTF,TGTGCCAGCTCACCACTCCGGCAGGCAGGGCCACCCTATGGCTACACCTTC
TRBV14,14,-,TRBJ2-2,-,CASSSIANTGELFF,TGTGCCAGCAGCTCGATAGCGAACACCGGGGAGCTGTTTTTT
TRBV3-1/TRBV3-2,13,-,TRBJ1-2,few,CASSLHRDYGYTF,TGTGCCAGCAGCCTCCACAGGGACTATGGCTACACCTTC
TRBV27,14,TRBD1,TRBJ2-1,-,CASSLLDRYNEQFF,TGTGCCAGCAGTTTATTGGACAGGTACAATGAGCAGTTCTTC
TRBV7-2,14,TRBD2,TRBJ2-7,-,CASSLAGGYYEQYF,TGTGCCAGCAGCTTAGCGGGAGGGTACTACGAGCAGTACTTC
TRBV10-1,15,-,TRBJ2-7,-,CASSESVAFPNEQYF,TGCGCCAGCAGTGAGTCGGTTGCGTTTCCCAACGAGCAGTACTTC
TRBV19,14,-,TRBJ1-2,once,CASSKGRGPYGYTF,TGTGCCAGTAGTAAGGGCCGGGGCCCCTATGGCTACACCTTC